The next 9 T cell receptor beta chains were all read from a single sample in a study of T and B cells in COVID-19 patients. TRB rearrangements were amplified by multiplex PCR with BIOMED2 TRB-A/B primers. TCRdb analysed the multiplex PCR reads with MiXCR anew, one entry per CDR3 protein. The profile shows about 15,000 distinct CDR3 sequences, 27% of them singletons. Each TRB amplification used roughly 230-550 ng of genomic DNA from blood. The material sequenced was blood. All receptors derive from a human donor who had recovered from COVID-19.

The V and J genes are TRBV6-2 or TRBV6-3 and TRBJ2-3, with 8 bases aligning to TRBD2. The CDR3 consists of 15 residues. The germline CDR1 and CDR2 sequences are MNHEY and SVGEGT. The V segment lost 6 bases and the J segment 3 bases; nucleotides outside the gene matches: 8. CDR3 sequence: CASRLAGGATDTQYF. The CDR3 region has the DNA TGTGCCAGCAGACTCGCCGGGGGGGCGACAGATACGCAGTATTTT.

The J gene is TRBJ2-1, the V gene TRBV7-9; 8 bases line up with TRBD1. Germline V gene data show CDR1 as SEHNR and CDR2 as FQNEAQ (reference sequence). The length of the CDR3 is 14 residues. V shed 3 bases, J shed 8 bases, and the junction held 6 bases outside the gene matches. The CDR3: CASSFQQGGDEQFF. Here the CDR3 DNA reads TGTGCCAGCAGCTTCCAACAGGGGGGCGATGAGCAGTTCTTC.

The genes are TRBV20-1 and TRBJ2-7; D possibly uses TRBD1 or TRBD2 (5 bases each). Trimming pared 1 base from V and 1 base from J, leaving 11 bases between. The CDR3 contains 14 residues. Per the germline V gene, CDR1 is DFQATT and CDR2 is SNEGSKA (reference sequence). CDR3 DNA sequence: TGCAGTGCTAGAGTGGGACGGCCGTCCTACGAGCAGTACTTC. Translating gives CSARVGRPSYEQYF.

This clonotype was seen at least ten times. This rearrangement joins TRBV30 to TRBJ2-7; the D is unclear. CDR3 size: 11 residues. V was clipped by 3 bases and J by 0 bases, with 3 bases between them. Germline loops: CDR1 GTSNPN, CDR2 SVGIG (reference sequence). DNA for the CDR3: TGTGCCTGGAGCCCCTCCTACGAGCAGTACTTC. It codes for CAWSPSYEQYF.

This clonotype was recorded a few times. The chain has TRBV5-4 and TRBJ2-5; 9 bases are shared with TRBD2. V lost 4 bases to trimming and J lost 9 bases; unmatched junction nucleotides: 13. The CDR3 is 15 amino acids. Germline CDR1 reads SGHNT; CDR2 reads YYREEE (reference sequence). The DNA of the CDR3 is TGTGCCAGCAGCCTCGAGACTAGCGGTCGATACCCCCAGTACTTC. Amino acid sequence: CASSLETSGRYPQYF.

This clonotype was seen a few times. The J gene is TRBJ2-1, the V gene TRBV6-4, with TRBD1 as a possible D gene (6 bases). V shed 0 bases and J shed 0 bases, with 6 bases lying between them. The CDR3 length is 15 residues. Germline V lookup: CDR1 MRHNA, CDR2 SNTAGT. CDR3 coding DNA: TGTGCCAGCAGTGACTCGACAGGCTCCTACAATGAGCAGTTCTTC. Its translation is CASSDSTGSYNEQFF.

As regards this clonotype: A much larger clone lies one base from this, so it may be a read error. The V gene is TRBV19, the J gene TRBJ2-7; possible D gene TRBD1, 6 bases. The germline V gene encodes CDR1 LNHDA and CDR2 SQIVND (reference sequence). This CDR3 spans 12 amino acids. The CDR3 region has the DNA TGTGACAGTATGGGGGCGTCCAACGAGCAGTACTTC. The encoded protein is CDSMGASNEQYF. Complete variable domain (other parts from reference TRBV19 and TRBJ2-7): DGGITQSPKYLFRKEGQNVTLSCEQNLNHDAMYWYRQDPGQGLRLIYYSQIVNDFQKGDIAEGYSVSREKKESFPLTVTSAQKNPTAFYLCDSMGASNEQYFGPGTRLTVT.

V usage is TRBV5-1 and J usage is TRBJ2-1, with unresolved D. Germline V lookup: CDR1 SGHRS, CDR2 YFSETQ. V lost 0 bases, J lost 1 base, and 8 bases lay in between. The CDR3 consists of 15 residues. CDR3: CASSLVTGSYNEQFF. The CDR3 region has the DNA TGCGCCAGCAGCTTGGTTACCGGATCCTACAATGAGCAGTTCTTC.

This clonotype was detected a few times. The V call is TRBV6-1, the J call TRBJ1-1; 12 nucleotides align to TRBD1. The germline gives CDR1 MNHNS, CDR2 SASEGT. J was trimmed by 11 bases and V by 0 bases; bases with no gene match: 10. The CDR3 sequence is 16 residues long. For the CDR3, the DNA is TGTGCCAGCAGTGAAGCTCGTTTGGGGACAGGGGGCTCGGCTTTCTTT. Translating gives CASSEARLGTGGSAFF.